Listed below are T cell receptor beta chains from one sample, sequenced in a study of cytomegalovirus exposure and HLA in healthy donors. Clones were read by immunoSEQ multiplex PCR, and TCRdb kept only the in-frame ones, dropping some. The sample shows 100,000 to 150,000 clones, around 80% of them seen only once. Input material: PBMCs. These receptor sequences come from a woman aged 50 to 65 in good health and CMV-seropositive. Each CDR3 is given with its conserved first and last residue. Size is stated for part of the rows, as once, few or many counts, or as a class when the clone is expanded.

J,size,V,CDR3
TRBJ2-7,NA,TRBV5-1,CASSLDVTGEQYF
TRBJ1-3,NA,TRBV4-1,CASSQAGSSGNTIYF
TRBJ1-1,NA,TRBV30,CAWRRVAGEAFF
TRBJ2-7,NA,TRBV4-3,CASSLLAGLGEQYF
TRBJ2-7,once,TRBV7-2,CASSLGGRLLVEQYF
TRBJ2-1,NA,TRBV29-1,CSVGLGSYNEQFF
TRBJ2-7,NA,TRBV30,CAGEDRGFEQYF
TRBJ1-6,NA,TRBV10-1,CASAYRNSPLHF
TRBJ2-3,few,TRBV9,CASSAMSGGNTDTQYF
TRBJ2-7,NA,TRBV7-8,CASSFPTSGSGEQYF
TRBJ1-6,once,TRBV10-3,CAISEEDRGNSPLHF
TRBJ2-7,NA,TRBV11-3,CASSFTGGNSYEQYF
TRBJ2-7,NA,TRBV2,CASRLETGFYEQYF
TRBJ2-7,NA,TRBV7-8,CASSLGSAGGNKQYF
TRBJ1-1,few,TRBV7-9,CASSPRAGKSEAFF
TRBJ1-2,NA,TRBV6-1,CASSEFRDSLQHYGYTF
TRBJ1-2,NA,TRBV19,CASRGRGMEGYTF
TRBJ2-7,once,TRBV19,CASSKRTESYEQYF
TRBJ2-7,NA,TRBV6-6,CASTASGGSYEQYF
TRBJ2-3,NA,TRBV30,CAWKQLTDTQYF
TRBJ2-7,few,TRBV5-1,CASSLEPGLDYEQYF
TRBJ2-2,NA,TRBV5-1,CASSFLAANTGELFF
TRBJ1-1,NA,TRBV5-1,CASSLVGQMNTEAFF
TRBJ2-7,NA,TRBV7-8,CASSHASASGEGEQYF
TRBJ2-7,NA,TRBV28,CASRGQGFYEQYF
TRBJ1-2,NA,TRBV5-4,CASSEVGQVGYGYTF
TRBJ1-4,NA,TRBV7-6,CASSLSEGEKLFF
TRBJ1-2,NA,TRBV7-9,CASSGLGGYGYTF
TRBJ2-7,NA,TRBV7-8,CASSSWEDGYEQYF
TRBJ1-1,NA,TRBV30,CAWSVESLTNTEAFF
TRBJ2-6,NA,TRBV11-3,CASRGQGGGANVLTF
TRBJ2-5,NA,TRBV7-9,CASTGTGTGPQYF
TRBJ2-7,few,TRBV18,CASSPDRAGEQYF
TRBJ1-1,NA,TRBV18,CASSTHRDTEAFF
TRBJ1-4,NA,TRBV7-9,CASSSLGRANEKLFF
TRBJ2-6,NA,TRBV9,CASSGPGQIAGANVLTF
TRBJ2-5,NA,TRBV9,CASSAGYQETQYF
TRBJ2-3,few,TRBV5-4,CASSLTGLPPTDTQYF
TRBJ2-5,NA,TRBV4-1,CASSPSGTGGVSETQYF
TRBJ2-7,NA,TRBV5-6,CASSPGHKNYEQYF
TRBJ1-2,NA,TRBV5-4,CASSSPHVYGYTF
TRBJ2-3,NA,TRBV9,CASSREGGVTDTQYF
TRBJ2-7,NA,TRBV11-3,CASSLSSGTGGVQYF
TRBJ1-6,many,TRBV18,CASSPSSGVNSPLHF
TRBJ2-3,NA,TRBV7-8,CASSPGSGLGLSADTQYF
TRBJ2-7,NA,TRBV5-4,CASSLVGQGFGEQYF
TRBJ2-1,few,TRBV4-1,CASSLAGRGGSYNEQFF
TRBJ2-2,NA,TRBV9,CASSPIPPRELFF
TRBJ2-7,few,TRBV5-4,CASSGLAGAPLEQYF
TRBJ2-7,NA,TRBV5-5,CASSRPSDTGEKGEQYF
TRBJ1-1,few,TRBV5-1,CASSLAGLLEAFF
TRBJ2-5,NA,TRBV18,CASSTGPRLAGFQETQYF
TRBJ1-2,NA,TRBV6-5,CASSYSGTGDYGYTF
TRBJ2-2,NA,TRBV7-2,CASSFSSVYTGELFF
TRBJ1-1,NA,TRBV7-6,CASSLGTVNTEAFF
TRBJ2-3,NA,TRBV5-1,CASSPGLAEFTDTQYF
TRBJ2-7,NA,TRBV10-3,CAISDRLAGASEYF